This T cell receptor beta chain was identified during a study of T cell repertoires in ileal Crohn's disease. About the research overall: All patients had surgery for stricturing (approximately 60%) or penetrating (39%) disease. About half of patients got postoperative therapy: approximately 12 thiopurines, 18 anti-TNF.

With V trimmed by 3 bases and J by 7 bases, 6 bases remained unmatched. This CDR3 is 14 amino acids long. The germline CDR1 and CDR2 sequences are SNHLY and FYNNEI. TCRdb's copy holds only in-frame clones and misses some; the assay was immunoSEQ multiplex PCR. The sample consists of about 15,000 clones, roughly three quarters of them appearing once. The sample consisted of ileal tissue. The sequence derives from an adult with Crohn's disease. V gene TRBV2 combines with J gene TRBJ2-1; 7 bases agree with TRBD2. CDR3 DNA: TGTGCCAGCAGTGAGCGGGAGCTTGGAAATGAGCAGTTCTTC. This sequence encodes CASSERELGNEQFF.